The next 9 T cell receptor beta chains were all read from a single sample in a study of T and B cells in COVID-19 patients. From blood, roughly 220-550 ng of genomic DNA served as TRB template. BIOMED2 TRB-A/B primer pools were used in multiplex TRB PCR. TCRdb processed the multiplex PCR reads anew with MiXCR; each CDR3 protein has one entry. The sample includes over 15,000 distinct CDR3 sequences, 30% to 45% of them seen just once. The sample consisted of blood. Receptors originate from a human donor with active COVID-19.

The chain has TRBV7-2 and TRBJ1-5; perhaps TRBD1 as D (5 bases). Germline V gene sequence: CDR1 SGHTA, CDR2 FQGNSA. The CDR3 runs to 14 residues. V lost 4 bases, J lost 4 bases, and 11 bases lay in between. The DNA for the CDR3 is TGTGCCAGCAGCTCCCGGGGGGGTAATCAGCCCCAGCATTTT. Translated: CASSSRGGNQPQHF.

V is TRBV6-1 and J is TRBJ1-5; D is unclear. The CDR3 covers 17 residues. Germline V lookup: CDR1 MNHNS, CDR2 SASEGT. V dropped 2 bases and J dropped 6 bases, with 20 bases sitting between them. In DNA form, the CDR3 reads TGTGCCAGCAGTGAATGGGGAGGGTTGCCGCCAAGTCAGCCCCAGCATTTT. It yields the protein CASSEWGGLPPSQPQHF.

Regarding this clonotype: An end of the junction does not agree with germline; a read error may underlie this. The chain links TRBV5-4 to TRBJ1-2; D unresolved. Germline CDR1 SGHNT, CDR2 YYREEE (reference sequence). The CDR3 extends over 15 amino acids. The CDR3 region is CASSQDGTPLDGYTF. The CDR3 DNA is TGCGCCAGCAGCCAAGACGGAACACCGCTGGATGGCTACACCTTC.

This clonotype was seen more than once but under ten times. The chain uses TRBV5-6 and TRBJ1-1; D is unclear. CDR1 is SGHDT and CDR2 is YYEEEE in the germline V gene. Trimming shortened V by 4 bases and J by 3 bases, and 16 bases separated the two germline ends. CDR3 length: 15 residues. The CDR3 sequence: CASSLNLQSHTEAFF. The CDR3 nucleotides read TGTGCCAGCAGCCTAAACCTGCAGAGTCACACTGAAGCTTTCTTT.

The rearrangement links TRBV7-9 to TRBJ2-3, with 8 bases fitting TRBD1. Germline CDR1 SEHNR, CDR2 FQNEAQ (reference sequence). The length of the CDR3 is 14 residues. V was pared by 5 bases and J by 1 base, with 2 bases of the junction left unmatched. This CDR3 reads CASSRDRRTDTQYF. The CDR3 region has the DNA TGTGCCAGCAGCAGGGACAGGCGCACAGATACGCAGTATTTT.

To note about this clonotype: This may be a read error, as it is one base from a much larger clone. Here the CDR3 DNA reads TGTGCCAGTAGTATACAGGCCTCCTACGAGCAGTACGTC. Residues: CASSIQASYEQYV. The chain joins TRBV19 to TRBJ2-7; D not certain. The germline gives CDR1 LNHDA, CDR2 SQIVND (reference sequence). V lost 2 bases to trimming and J lost 0 bases, with 5 bases between them. This CDR3 region has 13 residues.

The CDR3, as DNA: TGCAGTGCTAGACCCGGGACGGAATCCTACGAGCAGTACTTC. This translates into CSARPGTESYEQYF. The chain combines TRBV20-1 with TRBJ2-7; D possibly uses TRBD1 or TRBD2 (5 bases each). Germline CDR1 reads DFQATT; CDR2 reads SNEGSKA (reference sequence). The CDR3 loop spans 14 amino acids. Trimming stripped 2 bases from V and 1 base from J, with 12 bases between.

This chain connects TRBV18 to TRBJ2-6; TRBD1 agrees at 7 bases. CDR1 and CDR2 (germline): KGHSH, LQKENI. Trimming cost V 5 bases and J 0 bases; bases outside gene matches: 28. This CDR3 has 24 amino acids. The CDR3 here is CASSTAFLRPRQGLTFSGANVLTF. In nucleotides, the CDR3 is TGTGCCAGCTCAACCGCCTTTCTCCGGCCGAGACAGGGCCTAACCTTCTCTGGGGCCAACGTCCTGACTTTC. The full variable domain, rest sourced from reference TRBV18 and TRBJ2-6, is NAGVMQNPRHLVRRRGQEARLRCSPMKGHSHVYWYRQLPEEGLKFMVYLQKENIIDESGMPKERFSAEFPKEGPSILRIQQVVRGDSAAYFCASSTAFLRPRQGLTFSGANVLTFGAGSRLTVL.

This sequence joins TRBV7-2 and TRBJ2-5; D is unclear. This CDR3 comprises 13 residues. Germline CDR1 is SGHTA and CDR2 is FQGNSA. V was cut by 5 bases and J by 3 bases, with 10 bases left in between. The CDR3 here is CASSQDREETQYF. DNA for the CDR3: TGTGCCAGCAGCCAAGATCGCGAAGAGACCCAGTACTTC.